The sequence of this TCR beta chain was determined in a study of blood T cell repertoires in COVID-19. Study background: Sources were T cells, B-cell-depleted T cells, or PBMCs; the material itself was cDNA or gDNA.

This table comes from immunoSEQ multiplex PCR, and its TCRdb copy is limited to in-frame clones, with some not included. The repertoire holds some 150,000 clones, with roughly 80% as singletons. This receptor was obtained from a man aged 45-65 years with active or convalescent COVID-19. Sequenced material: peripheral blood.

The CDR3 is CASSPSEYTGELFF. Here the CDR3 DNA reads TGCGCCAGCAGCCCCTCGGAGTACACCGGGGAGCTGTTTTTT. This chain uses TRBV4-1 with TRBJ2-2; D is uncertain. Trimming cost V 4 bases and J 3 bases, with 9 bases left between them. Germline V lookup: CDR1 MGHRA, CDR2 YSYEKL. This CDR3 comprises 14 residues.